Below, 21 T cell receptor beta chains from the same sample are listed, as sequenced in a study of tumor-infiltrating lymphocytes in primary liver carcinoma. Starting material of about 0.45 ug total RNA yielded TCR beta cDNA via a constant-region primer. Each TCR beta library was derived from three nested multiplex PCR rounds that employed slightly modified ARM-PCR. A C-beta reverse primer and TRBV1-TRBV30 forward primers served in each of the first two PCR rounds, at ten to eleven cycles apiece. A single record per CDR3 protein comes from TCRdb applying MiXCR to the multiplex PCR reads. The repertoire holds around 100,000 distinct CDR3 sequences, with under 70% as singletons. Without any cell sorting, about 19-32 mg of bulk tissue yielded co-extracted RNA and DNA. Sequencing was performed on liver tumor tissue from sampling region 2. Subset given: tumor region T2, inferior pole. The receptor source for this set is a woman in her sixties or seventies with primary liver carcinoma and hepatitis B virus infection.

Turning to this clonotype: No conserved phenylalanine or tryptophan ends this CDR3, so it is likely a read error. J is TRBJ2-2 and V is TRBV29-1; D gene uncertain. This CDR3 is 12 amino acids long. Germline V gene sequence: CDR1 SQVTM, CDR2 ANQGSEA. CDR3 sequence: CSIEPNTGELFY. The CDR3 DNA reads as TGCAGCATTGAACCGAACACCGGGGAGCTGTTTTAT.

This rearrangement joins TRBV19 to TRBJ2-5; TRBD1 agrees at 11 bases. The CDR3 sequence is 15 residues long. J was trimmed by 5 bases and V by 5 bases; bases with no gene match: 7. Germline assignment: CDR1 LNHDA and CDR2 SQIVND (reference sequence). CDR3 loop: CASSRTGGVWETQYF. In nucleotides, the CDR3 is TGTGCCAGTAGTCGGACAGGGGGCGTCTGGGAGACCCAGTACTTC.

The V and J genes are TRBV14 and TRBJ1-5, with D possibly matching TRBD1 (6 bases). Germline V gene data show CDR1 as SGHDN and CDR2 as FVKESK. This CDR3 region has 14 residues. The V and J ends lost 2 bases and 11 bases respectively, with 16 bases between them. The CDR3 reads CASSQTGTGQTQHF. The CDR3 region has the DNA TGTGCCAGCAGCCAAACGGGTACCGGACAGACCCAGCATTTT.

This clonotype came up many times. This chain joins TRBV6-6 and TRBJ2-3, with D hard to call. Trimming removed 1 base at V and 4 bases at J, with 6 bases between. The CDR3 spans 13 residues. Germline V lookup: CDR1 MNHNY, CDR2 SVGAGI (reference sequence). The CDR3 sequence is CASSYFGADTQYF. The CDR3 DNA reads TGTGCCAGCAGTTACTTTGGCGCAGATACGCAGTATTTT.

This clonotype occurred once. The conserved closing phenylalanine or tryptophan is absent in this CDR3, likely reflecting a read error. V usage is TRBV11-3 and J usage is TRBJ2-1; 15 nucleotides agree with TRBD2. There are 19 residues in the CDR3. Germline lookup yields CDR1 SGHNT and CDR2 YENEEA. The CDR3 region is CPSSAGQGGLAGGFNEQFL. The CDR3 coding sequence is TGTCCCAGCAGTGCCGGACAGGGGGGACTAGCGGGAGGATTCAATGAGCAGTTCCTC.

A remark on this clonotype: This may be a read error: a much more frequent sequence differs by one nucleotide. The chain has TRBV7-8 and TRBJ2-3, with D perhaps matching TRBD1 (7 bases). CDR3 length equals 15 residues. The ends were cut back, 2 bases at V and 3 bases at J, with 12 bases in the middle. Per germline, CDR1 SGHVS and CDR2 FQNEAQ. Here the CDR3 DNA reads TGTGCCAGCAGCTTATTCCCAGGGGGGACAGATACGCAGTATTTT. Its translation is CASSLFPGGTDTQYF.

As for this clonotype: Being one base from a much bigger clone, this may be a read error. The chain uses TRBV5-1 and TRBJ2-7, with a possible D match to TRBD2 (6 bases). CDR3 length equals 14 residues. Trimming took off 3 bases at V and 6 bases at J, with 16 bases between the two ends. Germline CDR1 reads SGHRS; CDR2 reads YFSETQ. The CDR3 spells CASSWGRGGGEQYF. As DNA, the CDR3 is TGCGCCAGCAGCTGGGGACGGGGAGGTGGCGAGCAGTACTTC.

Points on this clonotype: A read error may account for a junction end that differs from germline. V usage is TRBV11-2 and J usage is TRBJ2-6; D perhaps matches TRBD2 (5 bases). Germline V CDR1 and CDR2: SGHAT, FQNNGV. The CDR3 has 17 amino acids. The chain's CDR3 is CASRRSGSPTGDNVLTF. In DNA, the CDR3 is TGTGCCAGCAGAAGGTCAGGTTCCCCTACCGGGGACAACGTCCTGACTTTC. The full variable domain, with the rest looked up from reference TRBV11-2 and TRBJ2-6, is EAGVAQSPRYKIIEKRQSVAFWCNPISGHATLYWYQQILGQGPKLLIQFQNNGVVDDSQLPKDRFSAERLKGVDSTLKIQPAKLEDSAVYLCASRRSGSPTGDNVLTFGAGSRLTVL.

The J gene is TRBJ2-7, the V gene TRBV7-9, with D tentatively TRBD2 (6 bases). The germline gives CDR1 SEHNR, CDR2 FQNEAQ (reference sequence). V lost 0 bases and J 5 bases, leaving 11 bases between the germline ends. CDR3 length: 14 residues. As DNA, the CDR3 is TGTGCCAGCAGCTTAGCGCGGGACGAGGACGAGCAGTACTTC. Protein: CASSLARDEDEQYF.

The chain joins TRBV13 to TRBJ2-3; tentatively, D is TRBD1 (6 bases). V was pared by 1 base and J by 3 bases, with 14 bases between. Germline V lookup: CDR1 PRHDT, CDR2 FYEKMQ (reference sequence). The CDR3 length is 16 residues. CDR3 loop: CASSLDGPRGTDTQYF. CDR3 DNA sequence: TGTGCCAGCAGCTTAGACGGGCCCAGGGGTACAGATACGCAGTATTTT.

This clonotype was found once. J is TRBJ2-3 and V is TRBV11-2; 9 positions match TRBD2. The CDR3 runs 20 residues. Germline V gene sequence: CDR1 SGHAT, CDR2 FQNNGV. V shed 0 bases and J 5 bases; nucleotides not matched to a gene: 18. CDR3 DNA: TGTGCCAGCAGCTTAGATCTAAGTGGGATAGCGGGAGAGGGGATAGATACGCAGTATTTT. Translating it yields CASSLDLSGIAGEGIDTQYF.

Notes on this clonotype: A junction boundary mismatches the germline segment, possibly from a read error. J is TRBJ2-2 and V is TRBV6-2 or TRBV6-3, with TRBD2 as a possible D gene (6 bases). CDR3 length equals 12 residues. Germline assignment: CDR1 MNHEY and CDR2 SVGEGT. The CDR3 DNA follows: TGTGCCAGCACCGAAGGGCACCGGGAGCTGTTCTTT. This sequence encodes CASTEGHRELFF.

This chain uses TRBV20-1 with TRBJ2-1; 10 bases match TRBD2. CDR1 is DFQATT, CDR2 SNEGSKA, per germline (reference sequence). Trimming removed 1 base from V and 2 bases from J; junction bases left unmatched: 20. The CDR3 has 21 residues. The CDR3 DNA sequence: TGCAGTGCTAGAGGTTTCATTGCGGAGGGACTAGCGAATTCTCCCTACAATGAGCAGTTCTTC. Encoded protein: CSARGFIAEGLANSPYNEQFF.

J is TRBJ1-1 and V is TRBV30, with D unresolved. Trimming left V 3 bases short and J 0 bases short, with 8 bases between. This CDR3 is 13 amino acids long. The germline V gene has CDR1 GTSNPN and CDR2 SVGIG (reference sequence). The CDR3 DNA reads TGTGCCTGGAGCTCGGTCATGAACACTGAAGCTTTCTTT. Amino acids: CAWSSVMNTEAFF.

This clonotype was recorded many times. The chain has TRBV5-1 and TRBJ2-2; the D call may be TRBD1 or TRBD2 (5 bases each). V lost 0 bases, J lost 4 bases, and 13 bases lay in between. Germline loops: CDR1 SGHRS, CDR2 YFSETQ. The CDR3 sequence is 16 residues long. CDR3 nucleotides: TGCGCCAGCAGCTTGGCGGGACCCACCGGCACCGGGGAGCTGTTTTTT. Its translation: CASSLAGPTGTGELFF.

The chain links TRBV7-9 to TRBJ2-5, with D tentatively TRBD2 (5 bases). Trimming removed 4 bases at V and 9 bases at J, with 21 bases between. CDR1 is SEHNR and CDR2 is FQNEAQ in the germline V gene (reference sequence). The CDR3 runs to 15 residues. The CDR3: CASSSGTGMWEPQYF. Written as DNA, the CDR3 is TGTGCCAGCAGCTCAGGAACGGGGATGTGGGAGCCCCAGTACTTC.

Worth noting for this clonotype: As the CDR3 is not closed by the conserved phenylalanine or tryptophan, this likely results from a read error. V usage is TRBV11-2 and J usage is TRBJ2-1; 10 bases align to TRBD2. The CDR3 spans 17 residues. The trim removed 5 bases at V and 8 bases at J, leaving 15 bases unmatched. The germline gives CDR1 SGHAT, CDR2 FQNNGV. The CDR3 sequence is CASSRRVAGGPGDEQFL. The CDR3 coding sequence is TGTGCCAGCAGCAGGAGAGTAGCGGGAGGACCGGGGGATGAGCAGTTCTTA.

Points on this clonotype: This likely comes from a read error, as the CDR3 has no conserved phenylalanine or tryptophan at its end. CDR3 nucleotides: TGTGCCAACAGCCTCGGACTAGCTAACAGTGAGCAGTTCCTC. This sequence encodes CANSLGLANSEQFL. This rearrangement joins TRBV11-2 to TRBJ2-1; 8 positions agree with TRBD2. The length of the CDR3 is 14 residues. Germline V CDR1 and CDR2: SGHAT, FQNNGV.

This clonotype has ten or more counts. This chain uses TRBV29-1 with TRBJ2-2; D may be TRBD1 (6 bases). The CDR3 has 15 residues. Germline CDR1 reads SQVTM; CDR2 reads ANQGSEA. Trimming pared 7 bases from V and 1 base from J, leaving 16 bases between. CDR3: CSARAGTMNTGELFF. The CDR3 DNA reads TGCAGCGCCCGTGCCGGGACAATGAACACCGGGGAGCTGTTTTTT.

A remark on this clonotype: Lacking the conserved final phenylalanine or tryptophan, this CDR3 likely reflects a read error. The limits of the CDR3 on the DNA are not certain, so only TCRdb's listed CDR3 is given. CDR3 sequence reads: CASSYMNSYEQYI. The rearrangement joins TRBV6-6 to TRBJ2-7. The CDR3 spans 13 residues, counting both ends. Germline CDR1 is MNHNY and CDR2 is SVGAGI (reference sequence).

On this clonotype itself: One end of the junction fails to match germline, which may point to a read error. This chain links TRBV6-5 with TRBJ2-1, with TRBD2 identical over 11 bases. Germline CDR1 reads MNHEY; CDR2 reads SVGAGI. The CDR3 loop spans 16 amino acids. The CDR3 protein is CASSSRLAGLRSEQFF. DNA of the CDR3: TGTGCCAGTAGTTCGCGACTAGCGGGGCTCAGGAGTGAGCAGTTCTTC.